This T cell receptor (beta chain) was sequenced in a study of blood T cell repertoires in COVID-19. V shed 5 bases, J shed 4 bases, and the junction held 9 bases outside the gene matches. The CDR3 has 16 residues. Germline values: CDR1 SGHTA, CDR2 FQGNSA. TCRdb's copy holds only in-frame clones and misses some; the assay was immunoSEQ multiplex PCR. The data contain about 140,000 clones, 80% to 85% of them seen just once; the ten biggest clones take up over 4%. Source material: PBMCs or T cells enriched from blood (not recorded which). The rearrangement uses TRBV7-2 and TRBJ2-1, with 9 nucleotides matching TRBD2. The receptor was isolated from a man aged 65 to 79 who had been exposed to COVID-19. The CDR3 here is CASSRLTSGKYNEQFF. As DNA, the CDR3 is TGTGCCAGCAGCCGTTTGACTAGCGGAAAGTACAATGAGCAGTTCTTC.